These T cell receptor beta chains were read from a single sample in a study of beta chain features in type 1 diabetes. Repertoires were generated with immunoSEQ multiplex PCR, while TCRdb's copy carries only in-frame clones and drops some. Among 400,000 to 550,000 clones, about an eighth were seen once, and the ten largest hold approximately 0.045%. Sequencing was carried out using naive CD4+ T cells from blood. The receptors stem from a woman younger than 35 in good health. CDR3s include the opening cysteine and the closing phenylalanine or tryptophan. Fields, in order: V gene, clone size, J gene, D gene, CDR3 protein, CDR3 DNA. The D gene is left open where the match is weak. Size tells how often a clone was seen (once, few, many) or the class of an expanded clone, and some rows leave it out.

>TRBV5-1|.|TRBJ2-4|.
CASSPRPGGDIQYF
TGCGCCAGCAGCCCCCGTCCGGGTGGTGACATTCAGTACTTC
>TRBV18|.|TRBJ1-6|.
CASSPQEGPNNSPLHF
TGTGCCAGCTCACCTCAGGAGGGGCCTAATAATTCACCCCTCCACTTT
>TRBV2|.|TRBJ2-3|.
CASSEAWAGTDTQYF
TGTGCCAGCAGTGAAGCCTGGGCCGGCACAGATACGCAGTATTTT
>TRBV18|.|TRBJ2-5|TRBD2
CASSPPWTSTGETQYF
TGTGCCAGCTCACCACCTTGGACTAGTACTGGGGAGACCCAGTACTTC
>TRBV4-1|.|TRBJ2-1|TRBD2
CASSQGGGYNEQFF
TGCGCCAGCAGCCAAGGCGGGGGGTACAATGAGCAGTTCTTC
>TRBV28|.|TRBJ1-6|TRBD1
CASSSDRPTYF
TGTGCCAGCAGTTCGGACAGGCCGACCTACTTT
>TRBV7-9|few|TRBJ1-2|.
CASSSGRYGYTF
TGTGCCAGCAGCTCGGGACGTTATGGCTACACCTTC
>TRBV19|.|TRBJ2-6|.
CASSTGSGANVLTF
TGTGCCAGTAGTACCGGCTCTGGGGCCAACGTCCTGACTTTC
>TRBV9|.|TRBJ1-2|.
CASSVDQDGGYTF
TGTGCCAGCAGCGTTGATCAGGACGGTGGCTACACCTTC
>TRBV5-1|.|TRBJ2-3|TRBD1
CASSPGTGEGTDTQYF
TGCGCCAGCAGCCCCGGGACAGGGGAAGGCACAGATACGCAGTATTTT
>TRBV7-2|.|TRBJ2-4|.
CASSLEGQLAKNIQYF
TGTGCCAGCAGCTTAGAGGGTCAGCTAGCCAAAAACATTCAGTACTTC
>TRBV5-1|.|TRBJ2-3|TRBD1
CASTEGALTGPDTQYF
TGCGCCAGCACCGAGGGTGCCCTGACAGGGCCAGATACGCAGTATTTT
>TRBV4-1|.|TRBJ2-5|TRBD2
CASSRGGKETQYF
TGCGCCAGCAGCCGGGGGGGAAAAGAGACCCAGTACTTC
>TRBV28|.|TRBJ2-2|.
CASSLLSTGELFF
TGTGCCAGCAGTTTATTGTCCACCGGGGAGCTGTTTTTT
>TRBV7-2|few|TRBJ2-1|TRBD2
CASNPGLAGPVVSFF
TGTGCCAGCAACCCGGGACTAGCGGGCCCTGTTGTCTCGTTCTTC
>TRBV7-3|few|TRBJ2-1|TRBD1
CASSPNRGEQFF
TGTGCCAGCAGTCCAAACAGGGGCGAGCAGTTCTTC
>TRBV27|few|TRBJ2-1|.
CASSSLRGEQFF
TGTGCCAGCAGTTCCCTTAGGGGTGAGCAGTTCTTC
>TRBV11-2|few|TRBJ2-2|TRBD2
CATRGLAGANTGELFF
TGTGCCACCAGAGGACTAGCGGGCGCGAACACCGGGGAGCTGTTTTTT
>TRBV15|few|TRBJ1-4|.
CATTLAAGTNEKLFF
TGTGCCACCACGTTAGCCGCCGGAACTAATGAAAAACTGTTTTTT
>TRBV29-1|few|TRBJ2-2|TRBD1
CSVRTGGNTGELFF
TGCAGCGTAAGGACAGGAGGGAACACCGGGGAGCTGTTTTTT
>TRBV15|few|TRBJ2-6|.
CATSPRANVLTF
TGTGCCACCAGCCCCCGGGCCAACGTCCTGACTTTC
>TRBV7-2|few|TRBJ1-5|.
CASSPLQGHQPQHF
TGTGCCAGCAGCCCATTACAGGGACATCAGCCCCAGCATTTT
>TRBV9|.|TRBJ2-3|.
CASSARGSTDTQYF
TGTGCCAGCAGCGCAAGGGGGAGCACAGATACGCAGTATTTT